This paragraph reports one T cell receptor beta chain. Its antigen is as yet unknown. The data are from a study of early T cells in non-severe SARS-CoV-2 infection. The study's findings and limits: CD4 and private specificities were missed by VDJdb matching, which favored anti-spike CD8 responses.

Separate cDNA molecules each had unique molecular identifiers attached to them. A single record per CDR3 protein comes from TCRdb applying MiXCR to the 5' RACE reads. This sample has about 98,000 distinct CDR3 sequences, with about 15% found just once. Trimming shortened V by 2 bases and J by 4 bases, and 8 bases separated the two germline ends. The CDR3 has 14 residues. CDR1 is MGHDK, CDR2 SYGVNS, per germline. Sequencing was carried out using whole blood. This receptor was obtained from an adult who was a healthcare worker with PCR-confirmed SARS-CoV-2 infection or an uninfected control (not recorded which). The rearrangement links TRBV25-1 to TRBJ1-4, with D possibly TRBD1 on 6 matching bases. Here the CDR3 reads CASSETGFNEKLFF. The DNA for the CDR3 is TGTGCCAGCAGTGAAACAGGGTTTAATGAAAAACTGTTTTTT.